A single sample gave rise to the 26 T cell receptor beta chains below, sequenced in a study of blood T cell repertoires in COVID-19. Data came from immunoSEQ multiplex PCR; TCRdb stores just in-frame clones and leaves some out. The profile shows under 200,000 clones, roughly 80% of them singletons. The sequencing input was peripheral blood. The receptors here all came from a human donor with acute or convalescent COVID-19. The donor label of this sample is uncertain.

The chain combines TRBV13 with TRBJ2-3; 8 bases align to TRBD2. V was clipped by 0 bases and J by 3 bases; unmatched bases: 5. The CDR3 sequence is 16 residues long. Per germline, CDR1 PRHDT and CDR2 FYEKMQ (reference sequence). The CDR3 spells CASSLGGGVRTDTQYF. The CDR3 nucleotides are TGTGCCAGCAGCTTAGGCGGGGGGGTTAGGACAGATACGCAGTATTTT.

V and J are TRBV5-8 and TRBJ2-6; 10 bases agree with TRBD1. With V trimmed by 0 bases and J by 0 bases, 0 bases remained unmatched. The germline V gene has CDR1 SGHTS and CDR2 YDEGEE. The CDR3 is 17 amino acids. The DNA of the CDR3 is TGTGCCAGCAGCTTGGGGGACAGGGGCTCTGGGGCCAACGTCCTGACTTTC. It translates to CASSLGDRGSGANVLTF.

This sequence joins TRBV15 and TRBJ1-3; 9 nucleotides match TRBD1. V gave up 3 bases and J gave up 4 bases; unmatched junction bases: 7. CDR3 length: 16 amino acids. CDR1 is LNHNV, CDR2 YYDKDF, per germline (reference sequence). In DNA form, the CDR3 reads TGTGCCACCAGCAGGGATCCGGGACAGGGAGGAAACACCATATATTTT. Translating it yields CATSRDPGQGGNTIYF.

J is TRBJ2-3 and V is TRBV19; D is perhaps TRBD1 (7 bases). The CDR3 runs to 17 residues. From germline, CDR1 is LNHDA and CDR2 SQIVND (reference sequence). V lost 7 bases, J lost 1 base, and 21 bases lay in between. CDR3 DNA sequence: TGTGCCAGTACTCTGCGCTACAGGGGACTGGGCACAGATACGCAGTATTTT. This translates into CASTLRYRGLGTDTQYF.

Regarding this clone: This sample includes further DNA sequences coding for the same CDR3. V is TRBV3-1 (or the pseudogene TRBV3-2) and J is TRBJ2-1, with D possibly matching TRBD2 (5 bases). The CDR3 is 14 amino acids. The germline V and J ends were trimmed by 3 bases and 0 bases, with 6 bases remaining between them. CDR1 is LGHDT, CDR2 YNNKEL, per germline (reference sequence). CDR3 protein: CASSQGSSYNEQFF. DNA of the CDR3: TGTGCCAGCAGCCAGGGGAGCTCCTACAATGAGCAGTTCTTC.

This rearrangement joins TRBV12-3 or TRBV12-4 to TRBJ2-1; D possibly corresponds to TRBD1 (6 bases). The CDR3 spans 12 residues. Trimming took 2 bases from V and 10 from J, leaving 9 bases between them. The CDR3 DNA reads as TGTGCCAGCAGTTTACAGGGGTTGGAGCAGTTCTTC. Residues: CASSLQGLEQFF.

The chain couples TRBV4-1 to TRBJ2-1, with 9 bases identical to TRBD2. The CDR3 totals 16 residues. Losses at the gene ends were 7 bases for V and 5 bases for J; bases not matched to a gene: 12. Germline V lookup: CDR1 MGHRA, CDR2 YSYEKL. The chain's CDR3 is CASKRGAASGNNEQFF. The CDR3 nucleotides read TGCGCCAGCAAGAGGGGGGCGGCTAGCGGGAACAATGAGCAGTTCTTC.

The chain has TRBV7-2 and TRBJ1-6, with TRBD1 matching over 9 bases. J lost 9 bases, V lost 0 bases, and 6 bases had no gene match. This CDR3 is built from 16 residues. The germline gives CDR1 SGHTA, CDR2 FQGNSA. CDR3 sequence (DNA): TGTGCCAGCAGCTTAGCAGGGGACAGGGCAACTTCACCCCTCCACTTT. It encodes CASSLAGDRATSPLHF.

The sample holds one count of this clone. The chain links TRBV5-6 to TRBJ2-5; TRBD1 matches 9 bases. Trimming removed 1 base from V and 5 bases from J; junction bases left unmatched: 6. The CDR3 runs 15 residues. The germline V gene has CDR1 SGHDT and CDR2 YYEEEE. In nucleotides, the CDR3 is TGTGCCAGCAGCTTGACTACAGGGGGCGCGGAGACCCAGTACTTC. Protein sequence: CASSLTTGGAETQYF.

The chain employs TRBV2 and TRBJ2-5, with 10 nucleotides matching TRBD2. V lost 7 bases and J lost 4; bases outside the gene matches: 18. CDR1 SNHLY and CDR2 FYNNEI come from the germline V gene. The CDR3 has 18 residues. CDR3 protein: CASTRGTSASGGGETQYF. In DNA, the CDR3 is TGTGCCAGCACCCGCGGGACTAGCGCATCGGGGGGGGGAGAGACCCAGTACTTC. Variable domain in full (rest from reference TRBV2 and TRBJ2-5): EPEVTQTPSHQVTQMGQEVILRCVPISNHLYFYWYRQILGQKVEFLVSFYNNEISEKSEIFDDQFSVERPDGSNFTLKIRSTKLEDSAMYFCASTRGTSASGGGETQYFGPGTRLLVL.

The chain recombines TRBV4-1 with TRBJ1-2, with D possibly TRBD1 on 6 matching bases. CDR3 length: 14 residues. Trimming removed 1 base at V and 8 bases at J, with 14 bases between. Germline loops: CDR1 MGHRA, CDR2 YSYEKL. CDR3 sequence reads: CASSQAQGSRGYTF. CDR3 coding DNA: TGCGCCAGCAGCCAAGCCCAGGGGAGTAGAGGCTACACCTTC.

This clone was counted between two and nine times. CDR3 residues: CASSPRETEQYF. For the CDR3, the DNA is TGTGCCAGCAGCCCGCGGGAGACCGAGCAGTACTTC. The rearrangement links TRBV7-9 to TRBJ2-7; TRBD2 matches at 7 bases. J gave up 6 bases and V 5 bases, and 4 bases lay outside the gene matches. CDR3 length: 12 amino acids. Germline V gives CDR1 SEHNR, CDR2 FQNEAQ (reference sequence).

CDR3 sequence reads: CASSSLLAGTYYEQYF. In DNA form, the CDR3 reads TGTGCCAGCAGTTCCTTACTAGCGGGGACTTACTACGAGCAGTACTTC. The genes are TRBV6-2 or TRBV6-3 and TRBJ2-7, with 10 positions matching TRBD2. Germline V CDR1 and CDR2: MNHEY, SVGEGT. This CDR3 has 16 residues. V shed 4 bases, J shed 3 bases, and the junction held 9 bases outside the gene matches.

The chain is built from TRBV3-1 (or the pseudogene TRBV3-2) and TRBJ1-1, with D unclear. Trimming pared 1 base from V and 1 base from J, leaving 7 bases between. The CDR3 is 14 amino acids. Germline V gene sequence: CDR1 LGHDT, CDR2 YNNKEL (reference sequence). For the CDR3, the DNA is TGTGCCAGCAGCCAAGGGCGGGCGAACACTGAAGCTTTCTTT. Its translation: CASSQGRANTEAFF.

The gene calls are TRBV10-2 and TRBJ2-7; D may be TRBD1 (6 bases). The CDR3 totals 13 residues. V dropped 7 bases and J dropped 0 bases, with 10 bases sitting between them. Germline V gene sequence: CDR1 WSHSY, CDR2 SAAADI. Here the CDR3 DNA reads TGCGCCAGCAAACCGGGACACTCCTACGAGCAGTACTTC. It encodes CASKPGHSYEQYF.

CDR3 region: CASSFPGQSYEQYF. CDR3 nucleotide sequence: TGTGCCAGCAGTTTTCCTGGACAGTCCTACGAGCAGTACTTC. The chain employs TRBV28 and TRBJ2-7, with TRBD1 as a possible D gene (6 bases). Germline loops: CDR1 MDHEN, CDR2 SYDVKM. CDR3 size: 14 residues. Trimming stripped 3 bases from V and 1 base from J, with 10 bases between.

The chain has TRBV5-1 and TRBJ1-2, with 7 bases identical to TRBD1. The CDR3 covers 14 residues. Germline-derived CDR1 and CDR2 are SGHRS and YFSETQ. The V and J ends lost 3 bases and 5 bases, in that order; junction bases with no gene match: 7. CDR3 sequence: CASSSPGQLYGYTF. The CDR3 nucleotides read TGCGCCAGCAGCTCCCCGGGACAGCTATATGGCTACACCTTC.

Regarding this clone: This same CDR3 is encoded by further DNA sequences in the sample. The V gene is TRBV18, the J gene TRBJ2-7; D unresolved. V was pared by 2 bases and J by 3 bases, with 5 bases between. Germline CDR1 and CDR2: KGHSH and LQKENI. This CDR3 is 12 amino acids long. This chain's CDR3 is CASSPEIYEQYF. CDR3 bases: TGTGCCAGCTCACCAGAGATCTACGAGCAGTACTTC.

J is TRBJ2-7 and V is TRBV19; 8 positions agree with TRBD2. CDR3 length: 13 amino acids. Germline lookup yields CDR1 LNHDA and CDR2 SQIVND (reference sequence). J was trimmed by 3 bases and V by 6 bases; bases with no gene match: 4. The CDR3, as DNA: TGTGCCAGTAGACGGGGGGGAAACTACGAGCAGTACTTC. It yields the protein CASRRGGNYEQYF.

The V gene is TRBV7-9, the J gene TRBJ1-1, with D possibly being TRBD1 (6 bases). From germline, CDR1 is SEHNR and CDR2 FQNEAQ (reference sequence). The CDR3 covers 15 residues. Between the trimmed V and J ends, which lost 4 bases and 0 bases, there was a span of 12 bases. The CDR3 DNA reads TGTGCCAGCAGCTCAGACAGGCGCTTGAACACTGAAGCTTTCTTT. Protein product: CASSSDRRLNTEAFF.

This chain links TRBV3-1 (or the pseudogene TRBV3-2) with TRBJ1-2; TRBD1 agrees at 9 bases. J gave up 4 bases and V 4 bases, and 1 base lay outside the gene matches. The CDR3 has 13 amino acids. Germline CDR1 reads LGHDT; CDR2 reads YNNKEL (reference sequence). CDR3 DNA sequence: TGTGCCAGCAGCCGGGACAGGGTCTATGGCTACACCTTC. This sequence encodes CASSRDRVYGYTF.

The CDR3 nucleotides read TGCGCCAGCAGTGAGTCTACAGGGCACGGCACTGAAGCTTTCTTT. Residues: CASSESTGHGTEAFF. The J gene is TRBJ1-1, the V gene TRBV10-1, with D perhaps TRBD1 (6 bases). Trimming stripped 0 bases from V and 4 bases from J, with 12 bases between. The CDR3 totals 15 residues. Germline CDR1 is WNHNN and CDR2 is SYGVQD (reference sequence).

The chain links TRBV28 to TRBJ2-7; 9 bases are a match to TRBD1. This CDR3 comprises 16 residues. V lost 4 bases and J lost 2; bases outside the gene matches: 9. The germline V gene has CDR1 MDHEN and CDR2 SYDVKM. CDR3 coding DNA: TGTGCCAGCAGTTCCTCCGGCGGGACAGGGACCTACGAGCAGTACTTC. The encoded protein is CASSSSGGTGTYEQYF.

The gene calls are TRBV9 and TRBJ1-3; the match to TRBD1 covers 7 bases. This CDR3 comprises 16 residues. Germline CDR1 SGDLS, CDR2 YYNGEE. The V gene end was trimmed by 4 bases and the J gene end by 2 bases; junction bases not matched to a gene: 9. The CDR3 loop reads CASSLMPGGTGNTIYF. Written as DNA, the CDR3 is TGTGCCAGCAGCCTGATGCCAGGGGGAACTGGAAACACCATATATTTT.

J is TRBJ1-6 and V is TRBV5-6; 7 nucleotides agree with TRBD1. V was clipped by 5 bases and J by 6 bases; unmatched bases: 8. Germline values: CDR1 SGHDT, CDR2 YYEEEE. The length of the CDR3 is 15 residues. In DNA, the CDR3 is TGTGCCAGCAGTTTTGGACAGGCGATTAATTCACCCCTCCACTTT. Amino acid sequence: CASSFGQAINSPLHF.

As concerns this clone: The same CDR3 is also encoded by other DNA sequences in this sample. This chain connects TRBV18 to TRBJ2-3; no clear D gene. This CDR3 has 13 amino acids. From germline, CDR1 is KGHSH and CDR2 LQKENI. V lost 2 bases, J lost 0 bases, and 3 bases lay in between. The CDR3 region has the DNA TGTGCCAGCTCACCAGGCAGCACAGATACGCAGTATTTT. Encoded protein: CASSPGSTDTQYF.